This T cell receptor beta chain was retrieved from a study of cytomegalovirus exposure and HLA in healthy donors. Study overall: Per a later analysis, the roughly 640 first-cohort and 120 validation repertoires shared one platform.

Trimming took off 6 bases at V and 1 base at J, with 12 bases between the two ends. This CDR3 has 14 amino acids. Per the germline V gene, CDR1 is SQVTM and CDR2 is ANQGSEA. Concerning this clone itself: What it recognizes is unknown.

Donors were drawn from the approximately 110-subject validation cohort, separate from the 666-subject first cohort. Points from the study as a whole: It was approximately 170 TCR beta chains that were listed as cytomegalovirus-associated. That first-cohort TCR clusters tended to co-occur in the approximately 120 validation repertoires was found in a later analysis.

This table comes from immunoSEQ multiplex PCR, and its TCRdb copy is limited to in-frame clones, with some not included. Of some 80,000 clones listed, roughly 95% are singletons. The receptor's source is a woman aged 18 to 35 in good health and CMV-seronegative. Sequencing was done on a sample of PBMCs. The chain combines TRBV29-1 with TRBJ1-4; TRBD1 is a possible D gene (6 bases). The CDR3 is CSVGGGETNEKLFF. CDR3 nucleotide sequence: TGCAGCGTGGGAGGGGGAGAAACTAATGAAAAACTGTTTTTT.